These 7 T cell receptor beta chains were all obtained from the same sample, sequenced in a study of early T cells in non-severe SARS-CoV-2 infection. TCRdb re-analysed the 5' RACE reads in MiXCR, keeping a single row per CDR3 protein. The sample carries approximately 120,000 distinct CDR3 sequences, about 15% recorded once. Sequenced input: whole blood. These receptors were obtained from an adult who was a healthcare worker with PCR-confirmed SARS-CoV-2 infection or an uninfected control (not recorded which).

The chain employs TRBV5-4 and TRBJ2-7, with D possibly being TRBD1 (6 bases). This CDR3 is 14 amino acids long. Germline V gives CDR1 SGHNT, CDR2 YYREEE (reference sequence). V was clipped by 4 bases and J by 1 base, with 12 bases between them. CDR3 region: CASSPGQRSYEQYF. As DNA, the CDR3 is TGTGCCAGCAGCCCAGGACAGAGATCCTACGAGCAGTACTTC.

This clonotype occurred once. V is TRBV5-4 and J is TRBJ2-1; TRBD1 matches at 10 bases. Germline V lookup: CDR1 SGHNT, CDR2 YYREEE (reference sequence). This CDR3 has 16 residues. Germline trimming cut 3 bases from V and 3 bases from J; bases unmatched to any gene: 6. The CDR3 nucleotides read TGTGCCAGCAGCTCCGGACGGGACAGGGGCTACAATGAGCAGTTCTTC. It specifies CASSSGRDRGYNEQFF.

This clonotype was counted between two and nine times. This chain connects TRBV12-3 or TRBV12-4 to TRBJ1-1, with TRBD1 as a possible D gene (5 bases). The CDR3 is 13 residues long. Trimming cost V 3 bases and J 3 bases, with 8 bases left between them. The CDR3 here is CASSLTEDTEAFF. The CDR3 region has the DNA TGTGCCAGCAGTTTGACAGAGGACACTGAAGCTTTCTTT.

This clonotype showed up many times. The chain joins TRBV4-1 to TRBJ2-1, with D possibly being TRBD2 (5 bases). The CDR3 loop spans 15 amino acids. V dropped 4 bases and J dropped 0 bases, with 10 bases sitting between them. The germline V gene encodes CDR1 MGHRA and CDR2 YSYEKL. As DNA, the CDR3 is TGCGCCAGCAGCCCCCAGACTACCTCCTACAATGAGCAGTTCTTC. This sequence encodes CASSPQTTSYNEQFF.

This clonotype was counted a few times. V usage is TRBV7-2 and J usage is TRBJ1-1; 8 nucleotides agree with TRBD1. Losses at the gene ends were 4 bases for V and 5 bases for J; bases not matched to a gene: 6. Per germline, CDR1 SGHTA and CDR2 FQGNSA. The length of the CDR3 is 14 residues. CDR3 protein: CASSSQGAGTEAFF. The DNA for the CDR3 is TGTGCCAGCAGCTCGCAGGGGGCTGGGACTGAAGCTTTCTTT.

In its sample, this clonotype was seen many times. The rearrangement links TRBV14 to TRBJ1-2; D gene ambiguous. The CDR3 consists of 13 residues. Deletions cut 1 base from V and 2 bases from J, with 5 bases between. CDR1 and CDR2 (germline): SGHDN, FVKESK. The CDR3 here is CASSQGQNYGYTF. DNA of the CDR3: TGTGCCAGCAGCCAAGGGCAAAACTATGGCTACACCTTC. Together with reference TRBV14 and TRBJ1-2, the CDR3 gives the full variable domain: EAGVTQFPSHSVIEKGQTVTLRCDPISGHDNLYWYRRVMGKEIKFLLHFVKESKQDESGMPNNRFLAERTGGTYSTLKVQPAELEDSGVYFCASSQGQNYGYTFGSGTRLTVV.

This clonotype has just a few counts. This sequence joins TRBV7-9 and TRBJ1-1; a possible D gene is TRBD1 (6 bases). The CDR3 contains 16 residues. V was clipped by 5 bases and J by 3 bases, with 19 bases between them. In germline, CDR1 is SEHNR, CDR2 FQNEAQ (reference sequence). CDR3 in amino acids: CASSQGQRTVDTEAFF. The CDR3 DNA sequence: TGTGCCAGCAGCCAGGGGCAACGGACAGTGGACACTGAAGCTTTCTTT.